The T cell receptor (beta chain) under discussion was sequenced for a study of blood T cell repertoires in COVID-19. Whole-study context: PBMCs, B-cell-depleted T cells, or T cells were the source of the cDNA or gDNA that made up the material.

The length of the CDR3 is 15 residues. The germline gives CDR1 SGHTA, CDR2 FQGNSA. V was pared by 4 bases and J by 6 bases, with 6 bases of the junction left unmatched. Residents of about two dozen US areas, aged roughly 18 to 89 years, made up the participants. Cohort allocation depended upon clinical history that participants reported. Original methodology: The assay estimated nucleated cells by amplifying reference gene primers. TCRdb keeps only in-frame clones here, not all; method: immunoSEQ multiplex PCR. Clonal size and the V and J genes are those of that table, whereas D and trimming came from the DNA. The table includes 140,000 to 150,000 clones, almost 85% detected once. In this sample, this clone turned up a few times.

V and J are TRBV7-2 and TRBJ2-1; 10 bases align to TRBD1. The TCR originated in a woman between 50 and 59 years old with acute COVID-19. The source material was PBMCs or T cells enriched from blood (not recorded which). In DNA form, the CDR3 reads TGTGCCAGCAGCTCAGACAGGGGGCTCCTCAATGAGCAGTTCTTC. This codes for CASSSDRGLLNEQFF.